The 21 T cell receptor beta chains below come from one sample, sequenced in a study of early T cells in non-severe SARS-CoV-2 infection. TCRdb called the 5' RACE reads again in MiXCR, with one record for every CDR3 protein. Altogether roughly 35,000 distinct CDR3 sequences are present, approximately 6.9% being singletons, with the ten largest covering about 3.8%. Sequencing was carried out using whole blood. The receptors originated from an adult who was a healthcare worker with PCR-confirmed SARS-CoV-2 infection or an uninfected control (not recorded which).

The genes are TRBV19 and TRBJ2-1; D ambiguous. The V and J ends lost 7 bases and 0 bases respectively, with 7 bases between them. Per germline, CDR1 LNHDA and CDR2 SQIVND (reference sequence). There are 13 residues in the CDR3. The chain's CDR3 is CASTTNSYNEQFF. The CDR3, as DNA: TGTGCCAGTACTACCAACTCCTACAATGAGCAGTTCTTC.

The chain is built from TRBV3-1 and TRBJ2-1, with D perhaps matching TRBD1 (7 bases). This CDR3 contains 14 residues. In germline, CDR1 is LGHDT, CDR2 YNNKEL (reference sequence). Trimming left V 4 bases short and J 4 bases short, with 11 bases between. CDR3 residues: CASSRRGQYNEQFF. For the CDR3, the DNA is TGTGCCAGCAGCCGGCGGGGACAGTACAATGAGCAGTTCTTC.

This clonotype was observed many times. The rearrangement uses TRBV5-4 and TRBJ2-1, with no clear D. V lost 4 bases and J 6 bases, leaving 11 bases between the germline ends. This CDR3 region has 13 residues. The germline V gene encodes CDR1 SGHNT and CDR2 YYREEE (reference sequence). This CDR3 reads CASSPESFNEQFF. The DNA of the CDR3 is TGTGCCAGCAGCCCCGAAAGCTTCAATGAGCAGTTCTTC.

V gene TRBV21-1 combines with J gene TRBJ2-7; the D call in the table, TRBD1, was not verified against the DNA. TRBV21-1 is a listed pseudogene. The CDR3 loop spans 14 amino acids. As DNA, the CDR3 is TGTGCCAGCAGCGGGACCCTGGAAGGGGTCGGGCAGTACTTC. This encodes CASSGTLEGVGQYF.

This clonotype showed up just a few times. The rearrangement joins TRBV19 to TRBJ2-1; D may correspond to TRBD1 or TRBD2 (6 bases each). Per the germline V gene, CDR1 is LNHDA and CDR2 is SQIVND (reference sequence). The CDR3 is 15 amino acids. V lost 2 bases and J lost 7, with 15 bases in between. The CDR3 protein is CASSIWGRAGNEQFF. The CDR3 DNA reads TGTGCCAGTAGTATATGGGGGCGCGCGGGGAATGAGCAGTTCTTC. The variable domain in full, with the rest retrieved from reference TRBV19 and TRBJ2-1, is DGGITQSPKYLFRKEGQNVTLSCEQNLNHDAMYWYRQDPGQGLRLIYYSQIVNDFQKGDIAEGYSVSREKKESFPLTVTSAQKNPTAFYLCASSIWGRAGNEQFFGPGTRLTVL.

In its sample, this clonotype was seen many times. The J gene is TRBJ1-5, the V gene TRBV4-1; D is perhaps TRBD1 (5 bases). Germline values: CDR1 MGHRA, CDR2 YSYEKL. Trimming shortened V by 1 base and J by 7 bases, and 11 bases separated the two germline ends. The CDR3 totals 14 residues. The DNA of the CDR3 is TGCGCCAGCAGCCAAGCCCAGGGTGGGCAGCCCCAGCATTTT. Amino acid sequence: CASSQAQGGQPQHF.

In this sample, this clonotype turned up a few times. The V gene is TRBV7-6, the J gene TRBJ2-7, with 7 bases lining up with TRBD1. CDR1 and CDR2 (germline): SGHVS, FNYEAQ. V lost 2 bases and J lost 7; bases outside the gene matches: 14. The CDR3 runs to 16 residues. CDR3 sequence (DNA): TGTGCCAGCAGCTTATATGGCGTATCGGCAGGGGGTGAGCAGTACTTC. Protein product: CASSLYGVSAGGEQYF.

This clonotype was counted many times. The DNA for the CDR3 is TGTGCCAGCAGCTTATGGAACACCGGGGAGCTGTTTTTT. This sequence encodes CASSLWNTGELFF. The chain recombines TRBV7-9 with TRBJ2-2; D not certain. The CDR3 length is 13 residues. Trimming cost V 2 bases and J 1 base, with 2 bases left between them. The germline V gene encodes CDR1 SEHNR and CDR2 FQNEAQ (reference sequence).

There are a few counts of this clonotype. This chain uses TRBV5-1 with TRBJ2-7; D gene unclear. The V gene lost 0 bases and the J gene lost 4 bases, with 5 bases spanning the gap. The CDR3 has 12 residues. Germline-derived CDR1 and CDR2 are SGHRS and YFSETQ. Here the CDR3 reads CASSLEGYEQYF. The CDR3 DNA reads as TGCGCCAGCAGCTTGGAGGGATACGAGCAGTACTTC.

This clonotype was found many times. The gene calls are TRBV12-3 or TRBV12-4 and TRBJ2-6; D is unclear. The CDR3 has 19 residues. Trimming stripped 1 base from V and 0 bases from J, with 16 bases between. The CDR3 sequence is CASSLGAGQLGSGANVLTF. CDR3 DNA sequence: TGTGCCAGCAGTTTAGGTGCTGGGCAGCTGGGCTCTGGGGCCAACGTCCTGACTTTC.

Details on this clonotype: Being one base from a much bigger clone, this may be a read error. V gene TRBV3-1 combines with J gene TRBJ1-2; a weak D match, TRBD1 (5 bases). The germline V gene encodes CDR1 LGHDT and CDR2 YNNKEL (reference sequence). The CDR3 covers 16 residues. The germline V and J ends were trimmed by 1 base and 2 bases, with 14 bases remaining between them. The DNA of the CDR3 is TGTGCCAGCAGCCAAGCGGAAGGCAGGACAAACTATGGCTACACCTTC. This translates into CASSQAEGRTNYGYTF.

This clonotype came up many times. V and J are TRBV2 and TRBJ1-1; D ambiguous. Germline CDR1 reads SNHLY; CDR2 reads FYNNEI. The CDR3 length is 9 residues. Trimming removed 8 bases at V and 6 bases at J, with 4 bases between. The CDR3 here is CASRAEAFF. The CDR3 nucleotides read TGTGCCAGCCGGGCTGAAGCTTTCTTT.

Within the sample, this clonotype is medium-sized. The genes are TRBV6-4 and TRBJ2-3; 10 bases are a match to TRBD1. Germline CDR1 and CDR2: MRHNA and SNTAGT. Trimming at V came to 2 bases and at J to 4 bases, leaving 0 bases not matched to a gene. CDR3 size: 14 residues. The CDR3: CASSDGQGADTQYF. CDR3 nucleotides: TGTGCCAGCAGTGACGGACAGGGGGCAGATACGCAGTATTTT.

This clonotype has ten or more counts. This chain uses TRBV28 with TRBJ2-7; a possible D gene is TRBD1 (6 bases). The CDR3 is 12 amino acids. Trimming removed 11 bases at V and 3 bases at J, with 14 bases between. CDR1 and CDR2 from the germline V gene are MDHEN and SYDVKM. The DNA of the CDR3 is TGTGCCGTCGCCGGGACACGCTACGAGCAGTACTTC. This sequence encodes CAVAGTRYEQYF.

Many counts were recorded for this clonotype. The chain employs TRBV5-1 and TRBJ2-2; a possible D gene is TRBD2 (7 bases). The CDR3 is 15 residues long. The V end was cut by 0 bases, the J end by 7 bases, with 13 bases between. Germline loops: CDR1 SGHRS, CDR2 YFSETQ. CDR3 in amino acids: CASSLAGGKNGELFF. The CDR3 coding sequence is TGCGCCAGCAGCTTGGCGGGGGGCAAGAACGGGGAGCTGTTTTTT. Full variable domain (missing parts from reference TRBV5-1 and TRBJ2-2): KAGVTQTPRYLIKTRGQQVTLSCSPISGHRSVSWYQQTPGQGLQFLFEYFSETQRNKGNFPGRFSGRQFSNSRSEMNVSTLELGDSALYLCASSLAGGKNGELFFGEGSRLTVL.

This clonotype showed up just a few times. The chain recombines TRBV2 with TRBJ2-3; 10 nucleotides match TRBD1. The CDR3 runs 14 residues. CDR1 and CDR2 (germline): SNHLY, FYNNEI. V lost 5 bases and J lost 3; bases outside the gene matches: 2. The CDR3 DNA reads as TGTGCCAGCAGTCGGACAGGGGGGACAGATACGCAGTATTTT. As protein: CASSRTGGTDTQYF. The entire variable domain, with the rest obtained from reference TRBV2 and TRBJ2-3, is as follows: EPEVTQTPSHQVTQMGQEVILRCVPISNHLYFYWYRQILGQKVEFLVSFYNNEISEKSEIFDDQFSVERPDGSNFTLKIRSTKLEDSAMYFCASSRTGGTDTQYFGPGTRLTVL.

As regards this clonotype: One end of the junction does not line up with germline, which may come from a read error. The chain couples TRBV7-9 to TRBJ2-7; 9 nucleotides agree with TRBD2. The germline V gene has CDR1 SEHNR and CDR2 FQNEAQ (reference sequence). The CDR3 consists of 15 residues. The DNA of the CDR3 is TGTGCCAGCAGTTCGCTAGCGGGAAACTCCTACGAGCAGCACTTC. It specifies CASSSLAGNSYEQHF.

This clonotype was found many times. The chain links TRBV7-9 to TRBJ1-1; D is undetermined. Trimming pared 6 bases from V and 1 base from J, leaving 9 bases between. The CDR3 consists of 13 residues. Per the germline V gene, CDR1 is SEHNR and CDR2 is FQNEAQ (reference sequence). This CDR3 is CASREMGNTEAFF. The DNA for the CDR3 is TGTGCCAGCAGGGAGATGGGGAACACTGAAGCTTTCTTT.

This clonotype was recorded at least ten times. The V gene is TRBV5-6, the J gene TRBJ2-2, with TRBD2 as a possible D gene (5 bases). Germline V lookup: CDR1 SGHDT, CDR2 YYEEEE. The CDR3 has 12 amino acids. The ends were cut back, 4 bases at V and 11 bases at J, with 12 bases in the middle. The CDR3 reads CASSELGRELFF. The CDR3 DNA reads TGTGCCAGCAGCGAACTAGGTAGAGAGCTGTTTTTT.

This clonotype was detected ten times or more. The gene calls are TRBV6-5 and TRBJ1-1; D is undetermined. Germline-derived CDR1 and CDR2 are MNHEY and SVGAGI. Trimming removed 3 bases from V and 1 base from J, with 3 bases in between. The CDR3 length is 12 residues. The DNA for the CDR3 is TGTGCCAGCAGTTATTCGAACACTGAAGCTTTCTTT. It encodes CASSYSNTEAFF.

The chain combines TRBV2 with TRBJ2-2; 7 bases map to TRBD1. The germline V gene encodes CDR1 SNHLY and CDR2 FYNNEI. The CDR3 runs 13 residues. V lost 7 bases to trimming and J lost 8 bases; unmatched junction nucleotides: 7. CDR3 sequence reads: CASIPAQGGELFF. CDR3 in DNA: TGTGCCAGCATTCCGGCACAGGGGGGGGAGCTGTTTTTT.